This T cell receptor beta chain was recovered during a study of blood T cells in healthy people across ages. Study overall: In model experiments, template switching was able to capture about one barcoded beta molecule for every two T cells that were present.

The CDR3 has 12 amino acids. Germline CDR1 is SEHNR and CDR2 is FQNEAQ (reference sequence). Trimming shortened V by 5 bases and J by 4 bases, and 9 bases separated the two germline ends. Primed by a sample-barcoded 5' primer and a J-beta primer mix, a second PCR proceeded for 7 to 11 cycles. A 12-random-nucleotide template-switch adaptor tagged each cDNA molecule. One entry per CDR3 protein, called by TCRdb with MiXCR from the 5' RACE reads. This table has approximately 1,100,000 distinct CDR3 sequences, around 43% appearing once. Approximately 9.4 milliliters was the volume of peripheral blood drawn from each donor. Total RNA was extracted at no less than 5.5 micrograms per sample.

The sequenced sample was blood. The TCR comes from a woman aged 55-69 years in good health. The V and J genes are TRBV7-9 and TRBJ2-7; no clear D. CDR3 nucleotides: TGTGCCAGCAGCACGGACCTATACGAGCAGTACTTC. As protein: CASSTDLYEQYF.